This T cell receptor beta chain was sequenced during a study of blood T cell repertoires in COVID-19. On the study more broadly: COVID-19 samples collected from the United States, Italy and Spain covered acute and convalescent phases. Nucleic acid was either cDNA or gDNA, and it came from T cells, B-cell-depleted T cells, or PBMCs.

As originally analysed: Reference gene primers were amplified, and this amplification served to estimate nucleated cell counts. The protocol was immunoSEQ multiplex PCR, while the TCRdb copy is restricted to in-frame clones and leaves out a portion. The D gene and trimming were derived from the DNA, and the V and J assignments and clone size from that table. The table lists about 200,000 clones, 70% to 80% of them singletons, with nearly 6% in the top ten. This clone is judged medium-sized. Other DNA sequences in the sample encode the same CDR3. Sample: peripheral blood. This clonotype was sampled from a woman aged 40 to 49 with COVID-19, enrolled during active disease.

In DNA form, the CDR3 reads TGCAGCGTAGGGACAGACTACGAGCAGTACTTC. Amino acid sequence: CSVGTDYEQYF. The chain combines TRBV29-1 with TRBJ2-7; 7 nucleotides agree with TRBD1. Trimming at V came to 6 bases and at J to 3 bases, leaving 2 bases not matched to a gene. Germline V gene lookup returns CDR1 SQVTM and CDR2 ANQGSEA. This CDR3 contains 11 residues.